A single sample is the source of the 8 T cell receptor beta chains below, sequenced in a study of OX40 agonist ivuxolimab in advanced cancers. Sequencing was performed with immunoSEQ multiplex PCR; in TCRdb, only in-frame clones are kept and a portion is missing. The sample contains 65,000 to 95,000 clones, roughly 88% of which appear only once. The sequences come from CD4+ or CD8+ T cells sorted from blood, collected in a trial of the OX40 agonist ivuxolimab. Source of these receptors: an adult with an advanced solid tumor such as melanoma, head and neck, liver or kidney cancer.

This chain connects TRBV5-1 to TRBJ2-2; the D is unclear. Germline V gives CDR1 SGHRS, CDR2 YFSETQ. This CDR3 is built from 11 residues. V was shortened by 0 bases and J by 6 bases, with 0 bases between the two germline ends. In nucleotides, the CDR3 is TGCGCCAGCAGCTTGGCCGGGGAGCTGTTTTTT. This translates into CASSLAGELFF.

V usage is TRBV19 and J usage is TRBJ1-4, with a possible D match to TRBD1 (6 bases). Trimming pared 7 bases from V and 2 bases from J, leaving 17 bases between. The CDR3 is 16 amino acids. Germline lookup yields CDR1 LNHDA and CDR2 SQIVND (reference sequence). CDR3 bases: TGTGCCAGTACAGGACAGACACTAGCGACTAATGAAAAACTGTTTTTT. The encoded protein is CASTGQTLATNEKLFF.

This clone was recorded only once. The chain is built from TRBV15 and TRBJ1-4; D gene ambiguous. V lost 0 bases to trimming and J lost 14 bases, with 10 bases between them. The CDR3 totals 12 residues. The germline gives CDR1 LNHNV, CDR2 YYDKDF (reference sequence). The CDR3, as DNA: TGTGCCACCAGCAGAGATTTAGGGATCCTGTTTTTT. It translates to CATSRDLGILFF.

The chain uses TRBV6-1 and TRBJ1-5, with 8 bases matching TRBD1. Germline V lookup: CDR1 MNHNS, CDR2 SASEGT. With V trimmed by 8 bases and J by 6 bases, 12 bases remained unmatched. This CDR3 region has 15 residues. CDR3 nucleotides: TGTGCCAGCGGGATCGGGACAGGTTCGGGTCAGCCCCAGCATTTT. Its protein product is CASGIGTGSGQPQHF.

V is TRBV5-1 and J is TRBJ1-1, with no clear D. The CDR3 has 14 amino acids. Trimming stripped 0 bases from V and 4 bases from J, with 10 bases between. Germline values: CDR1 SGHRS, CDR2 YFSETQ. CDR3 amino acids: CASSLDALGTEAFF. The CDR3 DNA sequence: TGCGCCAGCAGCTTGGACGCGCTGGGCACTGAAGCTTTCTTT.

As concerns this clone: This sample also contains other DNA sequences that code for the same CDR3. The chain uses TRBV4-2 and TRBJ2-7; 10 positions match TRBD2. After removal of 0 bases from V and 3 bases from J, the junction contained 2 bases not matched to a gene. The germline V gene has CDR1 LGHNA and CDR2 YNFKEQ. The length of the CDR3 is 15 residues. The CDR3 region is CASSQEAGGNYEQYF. In nucleotides, the CDR3 is TGTGCCAGCAGCCAAGAAGCGGGGGGGAACTACGAGCAGTACTTC.

This clone was seen a handful of times. The chain uses TRBV6-1 and TRBJ2-1; TRBD1 might be the D (7 bases). Germline assignment: CDR1 MNHNS and CDR2 SASEGT. CDR3 length: 15 residues. V lost 3 bases and J lost 3, with 12 bases in between. The CDR3 region has the DNA TGTGCCAGCAGTGAGGGGGGACAGATCTACAATGAGCAGTTCTTC. Residues: CASSEGGQIYNEQFF.

The chain joins TRBV29-1 to TRBJ2-7, with D tentatively TRBD1 (5 bases). V dropped 3 bases and J dropped 4 bases, with 7 bases sitting between them. The V gene's germline CDR1 is SQVTM and CDR2 ANQGSEA. The CDR3 contains 11 residues. CDR3 coding DNA: TGCAGCGTTGAGAGACAGTACGAGCAGTACTTC. Translation gives CSVERQYEQYF.